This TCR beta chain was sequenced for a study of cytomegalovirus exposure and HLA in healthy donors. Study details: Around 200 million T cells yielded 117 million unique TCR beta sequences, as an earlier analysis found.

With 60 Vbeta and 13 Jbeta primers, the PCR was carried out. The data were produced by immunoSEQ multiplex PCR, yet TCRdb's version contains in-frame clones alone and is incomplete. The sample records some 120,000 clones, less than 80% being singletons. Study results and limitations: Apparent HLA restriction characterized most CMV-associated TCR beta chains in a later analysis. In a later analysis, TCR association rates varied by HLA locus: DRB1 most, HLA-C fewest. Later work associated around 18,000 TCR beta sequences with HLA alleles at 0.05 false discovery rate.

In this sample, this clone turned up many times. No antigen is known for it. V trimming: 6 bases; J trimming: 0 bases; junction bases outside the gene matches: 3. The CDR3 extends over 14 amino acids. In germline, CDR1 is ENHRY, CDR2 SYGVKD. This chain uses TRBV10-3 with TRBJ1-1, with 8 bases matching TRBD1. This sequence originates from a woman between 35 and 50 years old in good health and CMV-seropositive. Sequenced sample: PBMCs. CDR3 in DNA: TGTGCCATCAGGCAGGGGGCCTTGAACACTGAAGCTTTCTTT. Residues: CAIRQGALNTEAFF.